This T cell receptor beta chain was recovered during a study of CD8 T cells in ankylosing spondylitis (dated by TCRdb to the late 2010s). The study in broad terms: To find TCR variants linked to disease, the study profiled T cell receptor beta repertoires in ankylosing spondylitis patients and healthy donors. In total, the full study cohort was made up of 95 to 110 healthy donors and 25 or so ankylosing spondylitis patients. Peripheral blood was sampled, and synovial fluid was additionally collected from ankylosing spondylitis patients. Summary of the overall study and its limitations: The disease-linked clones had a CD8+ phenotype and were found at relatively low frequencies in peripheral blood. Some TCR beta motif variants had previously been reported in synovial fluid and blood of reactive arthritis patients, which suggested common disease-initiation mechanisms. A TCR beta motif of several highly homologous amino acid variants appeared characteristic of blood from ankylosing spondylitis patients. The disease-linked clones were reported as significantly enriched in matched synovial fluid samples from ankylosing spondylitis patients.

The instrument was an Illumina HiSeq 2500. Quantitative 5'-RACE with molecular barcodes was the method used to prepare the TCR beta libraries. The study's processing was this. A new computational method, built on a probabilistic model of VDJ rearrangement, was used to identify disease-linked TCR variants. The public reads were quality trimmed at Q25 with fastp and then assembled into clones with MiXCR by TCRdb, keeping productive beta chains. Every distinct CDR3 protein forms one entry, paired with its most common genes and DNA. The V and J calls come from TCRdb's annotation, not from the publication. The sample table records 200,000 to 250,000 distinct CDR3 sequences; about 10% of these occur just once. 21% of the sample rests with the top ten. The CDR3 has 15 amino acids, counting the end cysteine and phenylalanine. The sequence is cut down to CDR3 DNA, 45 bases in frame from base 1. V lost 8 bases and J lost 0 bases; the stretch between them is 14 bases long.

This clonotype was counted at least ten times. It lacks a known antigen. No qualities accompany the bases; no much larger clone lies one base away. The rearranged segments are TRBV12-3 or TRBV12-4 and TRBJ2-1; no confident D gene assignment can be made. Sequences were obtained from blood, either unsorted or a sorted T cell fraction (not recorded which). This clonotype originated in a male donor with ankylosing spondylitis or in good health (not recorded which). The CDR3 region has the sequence CASGHDRSSYNEQFF. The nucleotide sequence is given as TGTGCCAGCGGTCACGATAGGAGCTCCTACAATGAGCAGTTCTTC.